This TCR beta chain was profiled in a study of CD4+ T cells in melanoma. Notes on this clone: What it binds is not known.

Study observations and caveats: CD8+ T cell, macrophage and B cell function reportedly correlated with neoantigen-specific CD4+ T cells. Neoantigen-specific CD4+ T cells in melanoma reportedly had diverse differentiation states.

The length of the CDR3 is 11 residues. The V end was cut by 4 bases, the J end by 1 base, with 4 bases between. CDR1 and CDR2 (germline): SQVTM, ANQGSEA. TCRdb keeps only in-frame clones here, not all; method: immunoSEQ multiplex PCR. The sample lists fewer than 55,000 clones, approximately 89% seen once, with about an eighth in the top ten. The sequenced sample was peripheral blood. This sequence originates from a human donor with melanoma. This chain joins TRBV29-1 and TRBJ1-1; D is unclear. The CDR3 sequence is CSVARNTEAFF. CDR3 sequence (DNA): TGCAGCGTTGCCAGGAACACTGAAGCTTTCTTT.